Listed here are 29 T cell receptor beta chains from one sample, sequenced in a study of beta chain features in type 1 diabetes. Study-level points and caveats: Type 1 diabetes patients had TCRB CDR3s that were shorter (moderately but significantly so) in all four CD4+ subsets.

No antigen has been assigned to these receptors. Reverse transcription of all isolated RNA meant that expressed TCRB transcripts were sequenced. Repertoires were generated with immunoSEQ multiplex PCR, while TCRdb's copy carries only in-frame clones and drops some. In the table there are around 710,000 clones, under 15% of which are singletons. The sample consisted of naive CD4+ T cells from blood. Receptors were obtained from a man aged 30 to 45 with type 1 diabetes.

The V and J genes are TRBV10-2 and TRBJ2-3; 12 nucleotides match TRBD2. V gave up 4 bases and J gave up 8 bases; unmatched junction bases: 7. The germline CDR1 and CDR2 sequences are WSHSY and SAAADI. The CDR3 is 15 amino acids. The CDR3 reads CASSGTGLAGGTQYF. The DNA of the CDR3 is TGCGCCAGCAGTGGAACGGGACTAGCGGGCGGTACGCAGTATTTT.

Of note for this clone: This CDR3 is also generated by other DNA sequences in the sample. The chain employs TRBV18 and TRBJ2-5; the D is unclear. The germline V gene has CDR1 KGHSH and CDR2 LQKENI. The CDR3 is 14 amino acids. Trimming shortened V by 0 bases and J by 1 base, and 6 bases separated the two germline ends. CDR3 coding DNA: TGTGCCAGCTCACCACCGGCAGCCCAAGAGACCCAGTACTTC. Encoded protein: CASSPPAAQETQYF.

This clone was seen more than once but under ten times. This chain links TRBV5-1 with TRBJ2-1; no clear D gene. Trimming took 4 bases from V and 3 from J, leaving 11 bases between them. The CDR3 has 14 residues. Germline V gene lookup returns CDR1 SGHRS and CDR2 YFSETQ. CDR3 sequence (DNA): TGCGCCAGCAGCCCTGACGTCGGCTACAATGAGCAGTTCTTC. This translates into CASSPDVGYNEQFF.

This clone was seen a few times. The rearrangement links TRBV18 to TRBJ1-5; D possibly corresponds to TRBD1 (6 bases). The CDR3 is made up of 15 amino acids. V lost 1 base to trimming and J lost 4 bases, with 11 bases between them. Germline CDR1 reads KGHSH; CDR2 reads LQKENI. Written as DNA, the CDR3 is TGTGCCAGCTCACCACAGCGCAGGGGTAATCAGCCCCAGCATTTT. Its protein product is CASSPQRRGNQPQHF.

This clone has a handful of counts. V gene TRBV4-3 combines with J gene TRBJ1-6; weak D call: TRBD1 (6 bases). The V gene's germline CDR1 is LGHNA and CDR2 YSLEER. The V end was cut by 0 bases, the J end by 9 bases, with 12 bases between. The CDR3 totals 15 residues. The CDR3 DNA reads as TGCGCCAGCAGCCAAGAGGGGGTAGGGGGTTCACCCCTCCACTTT. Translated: CASSQEGVGGSPLHF.

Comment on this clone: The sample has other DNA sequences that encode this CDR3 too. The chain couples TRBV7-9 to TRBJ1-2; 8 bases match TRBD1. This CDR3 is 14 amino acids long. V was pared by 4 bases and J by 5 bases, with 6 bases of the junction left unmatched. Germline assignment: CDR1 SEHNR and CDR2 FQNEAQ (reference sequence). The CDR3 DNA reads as TGTGCCAGCAGCTCCGGACAGGGTCGATATGGCTACACCTTC. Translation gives CASSSGQGRYGYTF.

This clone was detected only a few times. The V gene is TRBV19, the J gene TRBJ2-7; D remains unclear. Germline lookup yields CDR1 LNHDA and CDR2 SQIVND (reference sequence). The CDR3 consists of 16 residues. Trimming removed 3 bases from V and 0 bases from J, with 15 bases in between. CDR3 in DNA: TGTGCCAGTAGTATCTCGTCGGATCCTAGCTCCTACGAGCAGTACTTC. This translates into CASSISSDPSSYEQYF.

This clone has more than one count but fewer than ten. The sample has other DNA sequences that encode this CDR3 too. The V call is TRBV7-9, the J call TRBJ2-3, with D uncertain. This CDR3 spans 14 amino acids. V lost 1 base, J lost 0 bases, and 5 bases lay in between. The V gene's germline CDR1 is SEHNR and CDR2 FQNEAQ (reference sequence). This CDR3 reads CASSLGISTDTQYF. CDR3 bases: TGTGCCAGCAGCTTAGGAATTAGCACAGATACGCAGTATTTT.

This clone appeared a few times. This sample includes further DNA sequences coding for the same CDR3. The CDR3 protein is CASSPSGTEETQYF. The DNA for the CDR3 is TGTGCCAGCTCACCTTCCGGGACCGAAGAGACCCAGTACTTC. The chain carries TRBV18 and TRBJ2-5; D assignment may be TRBD1 or TRBD2 (5 bases each). Germline CDR1 and CDR2: KGHSH and LQKENI. The CDR3 is 14 residues long. Trimming pared 3 bases from V and 3 bases from J, leaving 11 bases between.

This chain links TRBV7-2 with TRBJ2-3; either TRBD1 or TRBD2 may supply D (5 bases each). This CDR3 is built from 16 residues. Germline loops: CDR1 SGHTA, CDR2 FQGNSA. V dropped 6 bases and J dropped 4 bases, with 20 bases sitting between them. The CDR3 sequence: CASRLSGTLGADTQYF. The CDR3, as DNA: TGTGCCAGCAGGTTATCCGGGACCCTGGGGGCAGATACGCAGTATTTT.

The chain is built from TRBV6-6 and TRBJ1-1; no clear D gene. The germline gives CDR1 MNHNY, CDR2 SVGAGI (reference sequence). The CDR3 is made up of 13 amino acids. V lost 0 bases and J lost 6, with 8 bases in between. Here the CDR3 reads CASSYSWSSEAFF. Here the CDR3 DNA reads TGTGCCAGCAGTTACTCATGGAGTTCTGAAGCTTTCTTT.

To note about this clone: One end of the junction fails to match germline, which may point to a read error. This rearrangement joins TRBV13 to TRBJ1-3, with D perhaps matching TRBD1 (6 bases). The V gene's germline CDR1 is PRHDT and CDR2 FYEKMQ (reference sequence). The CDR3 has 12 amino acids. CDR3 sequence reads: CGDRSSGNTIYF. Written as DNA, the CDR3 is TGCGGTGACAGGAGCTCTGGAAACACCATATATTTT.

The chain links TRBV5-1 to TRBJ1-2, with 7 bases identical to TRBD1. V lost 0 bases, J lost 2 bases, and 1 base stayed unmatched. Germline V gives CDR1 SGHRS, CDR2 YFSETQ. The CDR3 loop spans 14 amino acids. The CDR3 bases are TGCGCCAGCAGCTTGGACAGGGGAAACTATGGCTACACCTTC. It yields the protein CASSLDRGNYGYTF.

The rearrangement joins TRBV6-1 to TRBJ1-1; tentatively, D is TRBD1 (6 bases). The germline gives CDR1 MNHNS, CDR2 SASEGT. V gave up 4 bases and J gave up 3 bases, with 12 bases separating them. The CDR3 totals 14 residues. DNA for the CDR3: TGTGCCAGCAGTGTTTTTGCAGGGGACACTGAAGCTTTCTTT. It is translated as CASSVFAGDTEAFF.

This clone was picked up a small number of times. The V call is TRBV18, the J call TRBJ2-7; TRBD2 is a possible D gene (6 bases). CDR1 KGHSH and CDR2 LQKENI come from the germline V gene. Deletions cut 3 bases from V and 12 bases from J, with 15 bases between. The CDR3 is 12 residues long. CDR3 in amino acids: CASSPGEETLYF. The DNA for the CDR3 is TGTGCCAGCTCACCCGGGGAGGAAACTTTGTACTTC.

CDR3 sequence reads: CASSPLSGTSGGLSSYNEQFF. The CDR3 DNA follows: TGCGCCAGCAGCCCCTTATCCGGGACTAGCGGGGGTTTGAGCTCCTACAATGAGCAGTTCTTC. This chain connects TRBV4-3 to TRBJ2-1, with 14 bases fitting TRBD2. V lost 4 bases and J lost 0; bases outside the gene matches: 14. The CDR3 has 21 amino acids. CDR1 and CDR2 (germline): LGHNA, YSLEER.

CDR3 region: CASSLVPGPVNTEAFF. The CDR3 DNA follows: TGTGCCAGCAGCCTCGTCCCCGGTCCCGTGAACACTGAAGCTTTCTTT. The chain employs TRBV5-6 and TRBJ1-1; D is unresolved. Germline values: CDR1 SGHDT, CDR2 YYEEEE. V lost 4 bases to trimming and J lost 0 bases, with 16 bases between them. The CDR3 consists of 16 residues.

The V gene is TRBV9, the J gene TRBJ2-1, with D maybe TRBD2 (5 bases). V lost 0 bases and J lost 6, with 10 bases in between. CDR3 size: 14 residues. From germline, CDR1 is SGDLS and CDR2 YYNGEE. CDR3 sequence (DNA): TGTGCCAGCAGCGTAGTGTCTAGCAGCAATGAGCAGTTCTTC. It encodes CASSVVSSSNEQFF.

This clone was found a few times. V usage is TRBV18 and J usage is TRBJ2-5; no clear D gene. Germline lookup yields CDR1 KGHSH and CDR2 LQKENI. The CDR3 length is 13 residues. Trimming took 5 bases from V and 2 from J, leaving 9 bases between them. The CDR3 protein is CASSYDFQETQYF. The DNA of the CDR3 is TGTGCCAGCTCATACGACTTTCAAGAGACCCAGTACTTC.

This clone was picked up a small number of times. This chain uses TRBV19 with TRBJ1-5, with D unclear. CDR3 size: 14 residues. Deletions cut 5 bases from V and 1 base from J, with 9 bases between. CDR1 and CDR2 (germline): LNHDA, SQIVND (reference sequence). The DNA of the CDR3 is TGTGCCAGTAGTGTTTTTCAAAGCAATCAGCCCCAGCATTTT. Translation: CASSVFQSNQPQHF.

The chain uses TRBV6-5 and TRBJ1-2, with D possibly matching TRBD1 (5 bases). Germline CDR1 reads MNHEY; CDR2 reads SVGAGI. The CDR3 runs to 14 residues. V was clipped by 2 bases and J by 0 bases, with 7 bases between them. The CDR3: CASSYDSPNYGYTF. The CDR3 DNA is TGTGCCAGCAGTTACGACAGCCCTAACTATGGCTACACCTTC.

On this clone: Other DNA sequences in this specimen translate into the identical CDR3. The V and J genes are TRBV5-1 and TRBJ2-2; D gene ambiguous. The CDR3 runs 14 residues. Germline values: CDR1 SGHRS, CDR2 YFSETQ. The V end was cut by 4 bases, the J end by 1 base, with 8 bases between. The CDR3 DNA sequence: TGCGCCAGCAGCCTGGACGGGAACACCGGGGAGCTGTTTTTT. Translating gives CASSLDGNTGELFF.

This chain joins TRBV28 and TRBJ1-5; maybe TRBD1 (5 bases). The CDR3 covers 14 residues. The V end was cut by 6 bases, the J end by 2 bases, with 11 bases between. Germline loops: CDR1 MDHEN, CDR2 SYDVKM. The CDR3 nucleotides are TGTGCCAGCAGCATGGGGGGGGGCAATCAGCCCCAGCATTTT. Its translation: CASSMGGGNQPQHF.

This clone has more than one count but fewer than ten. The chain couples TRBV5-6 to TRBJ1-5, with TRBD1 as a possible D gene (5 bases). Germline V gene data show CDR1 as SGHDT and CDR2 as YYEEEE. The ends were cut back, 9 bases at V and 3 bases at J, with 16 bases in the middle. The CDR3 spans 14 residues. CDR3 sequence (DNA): TGTGCCACAAGTTTCTGGGGGTACAATCAGCCCCAGCATTTT. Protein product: CATSFWGYNQPQHF.

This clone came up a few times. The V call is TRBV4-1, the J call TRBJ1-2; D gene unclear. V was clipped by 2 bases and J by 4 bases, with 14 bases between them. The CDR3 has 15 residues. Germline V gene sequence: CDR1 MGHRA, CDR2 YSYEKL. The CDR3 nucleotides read TGCGCCAGCAGCCAACCCAGGTCTACAATCTATGGCTACACCTTC. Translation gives CASSQPRSTIYGYTF.

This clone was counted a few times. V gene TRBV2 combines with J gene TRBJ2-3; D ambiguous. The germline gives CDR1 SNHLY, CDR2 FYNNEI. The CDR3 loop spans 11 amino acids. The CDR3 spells CVPQGTDTQYF. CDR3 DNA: TGTGTCCCTCAAGGCACAGATACGCAGTATTTT.

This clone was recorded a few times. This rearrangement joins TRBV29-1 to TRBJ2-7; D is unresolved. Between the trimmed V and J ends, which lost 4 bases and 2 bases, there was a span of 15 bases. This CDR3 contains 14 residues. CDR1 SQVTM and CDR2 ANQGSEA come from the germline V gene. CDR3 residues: CSVAYRAGPYEQYF. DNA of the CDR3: TGCAGCGTTGCTTATCGAGCCGGTCCCTACGAGCAGTACTTC.

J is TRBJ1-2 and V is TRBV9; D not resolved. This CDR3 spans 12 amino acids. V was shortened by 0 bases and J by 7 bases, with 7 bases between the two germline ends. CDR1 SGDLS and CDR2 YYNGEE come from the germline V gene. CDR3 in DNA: TGTGCCAGCAGCGTAGACGGACGTGGCTACACCTTC. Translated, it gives CASSVDGRGYTF.

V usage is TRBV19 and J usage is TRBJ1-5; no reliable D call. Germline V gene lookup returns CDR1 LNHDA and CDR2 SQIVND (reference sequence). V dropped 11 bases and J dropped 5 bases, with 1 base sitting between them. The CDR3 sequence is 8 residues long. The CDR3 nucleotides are TGTGCCCATCAGCCCCAGCATTTT. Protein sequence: CAHQPQHF.